The clone carrying this T cell receptor (beta chain) was detected only a few times. What it recognizes is unknown. This entry comes from a study of T-cell memory formation after mild COVID-19. Study outcomes and limitations: CM and EM subsets held most contracting CD4+ clones; EMRA held CD8+ ones. Confirmation was lacking for SARS-CoV-2 specificity of second-wave clones that peaked on day 37. The study found balanced CD4/CD8 in clones contracting day 15 to 85 and a CD4+ lean in later expanders.

cDNA libraries for TCR alpha and TCR beta, carrying sample barcodes and UMIs, came from 5'RACE with constant-segment primers. TCRdb reprocessed the 5' RACE reads with MiXCR, giving one entry per CDR3 protein. Of 400,000 to 450,000 distinct CDR3 sequences listed, about a sixth were seen once; the top ten hold 20% to 25%. The CDR3 contains 15 residues. Germline V gene data show CDR1 as KGHDR and CDR2 as SFDVKD. J gave up 4 bases and V 5 bases, and 4 bases lay outside the gene matches. The source material was PBMCs or a T cell subset sorted from them (not recorded which). This clonotype was sampled from a young man who had mild COVID-19 (a few samples of this study predate the infection). Cell type and time point are not known. V and J are TRBV24-1 and TRBJ2-2; 9 bases line up with TRBD2. The CDR3 protein is CATSGLAGRTGELFF. The CDR3 coding sequence is TGTGCCACCAGTGGGCTAGCGGGGCGCACCGGGGAGCTGTTTTTT.